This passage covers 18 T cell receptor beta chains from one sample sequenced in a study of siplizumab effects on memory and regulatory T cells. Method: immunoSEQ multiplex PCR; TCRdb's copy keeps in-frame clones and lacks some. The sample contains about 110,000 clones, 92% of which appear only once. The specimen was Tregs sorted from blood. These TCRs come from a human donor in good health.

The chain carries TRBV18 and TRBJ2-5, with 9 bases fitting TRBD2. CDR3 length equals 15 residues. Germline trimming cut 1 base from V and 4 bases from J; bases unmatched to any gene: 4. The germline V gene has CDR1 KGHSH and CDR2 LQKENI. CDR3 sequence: CASSPQLLAGETQYF. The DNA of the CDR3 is TGTGCCAGCTCACCACAATTACTAGCGGGAGAGACCCAGTACTTC.

DNA of the CDR3: TGCGCCAGCAGCTTGGCCGGAGCGTCGAGGAACACTGAAGCTTTCTTT. Protein: CASSLAGASRNTEAFF. The V gene is TRBV5-1, the J gene TRBJ1-1, with unresolved D. This CDR3 has 16 amino acids. V lost 0 bases to trimming and J lost 1 base, with 13 bases between them. CDR1 and CDR2 (germline): SGHRS, YFSETQ.

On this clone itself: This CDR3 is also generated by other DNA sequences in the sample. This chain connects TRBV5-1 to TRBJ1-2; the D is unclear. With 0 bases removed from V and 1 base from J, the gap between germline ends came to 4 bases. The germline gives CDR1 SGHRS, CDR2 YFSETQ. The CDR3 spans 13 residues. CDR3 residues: CASSLGGNYGYTF. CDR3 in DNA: TGCGCCAGCAGCTTGGGAGGTAACTATGGCTACACCTTC.

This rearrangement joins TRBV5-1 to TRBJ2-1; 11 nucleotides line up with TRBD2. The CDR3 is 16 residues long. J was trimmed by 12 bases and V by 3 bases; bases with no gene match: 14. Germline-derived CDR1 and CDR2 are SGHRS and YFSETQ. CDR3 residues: CASSSFPGLAEGAQFF. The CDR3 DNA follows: TGCGCCAGCAGCTCGTTCCCGGGACTAGCGGAAGGAGCGCAGTTCTTC.

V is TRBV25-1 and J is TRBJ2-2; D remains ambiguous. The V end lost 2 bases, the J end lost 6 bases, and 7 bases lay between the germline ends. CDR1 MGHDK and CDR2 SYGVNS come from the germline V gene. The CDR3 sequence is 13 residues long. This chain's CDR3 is CASSETGSGELFF. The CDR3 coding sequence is TGTGCCAGCAGTGAAACTGGATCCGGGGAGCTGTTTTTT. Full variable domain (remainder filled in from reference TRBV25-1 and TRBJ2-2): EADIYQTPRYLVIGTGKKITLECSQTMGHDKMYWYQQDPGMELHLIHYSYGVNSTEKGDLSSESTVSRIRTEHFPLTLESARPSHTSQYLCASSETGSGELFFGEGSRLTVL.

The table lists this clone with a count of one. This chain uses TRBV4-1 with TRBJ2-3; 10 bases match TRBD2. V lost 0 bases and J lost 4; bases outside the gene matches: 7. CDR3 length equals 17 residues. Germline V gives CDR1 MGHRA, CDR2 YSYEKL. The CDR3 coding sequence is TGCGCCAGCAGCCAAGATAGCCCTAGCGGGAGACCAGATACGCAGTATTTT. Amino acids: CASSQDSPSGRPDTQYF.

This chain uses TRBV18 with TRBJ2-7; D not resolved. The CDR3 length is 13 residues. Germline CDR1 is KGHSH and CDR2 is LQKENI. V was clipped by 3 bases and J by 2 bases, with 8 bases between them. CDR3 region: CASSPLYAYEQYF. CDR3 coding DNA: TGTGCCAGCTCACCCTTGTACGCCTACGAGCAGTACTTC.

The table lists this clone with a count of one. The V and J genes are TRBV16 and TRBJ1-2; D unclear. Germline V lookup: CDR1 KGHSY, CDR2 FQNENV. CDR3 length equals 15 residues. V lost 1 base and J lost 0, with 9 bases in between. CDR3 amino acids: CASSQFTATNYGYTF. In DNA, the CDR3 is TGTGCCAGCAGCCAATTCACAGCTACTAACTATGGCTACACCTTC.

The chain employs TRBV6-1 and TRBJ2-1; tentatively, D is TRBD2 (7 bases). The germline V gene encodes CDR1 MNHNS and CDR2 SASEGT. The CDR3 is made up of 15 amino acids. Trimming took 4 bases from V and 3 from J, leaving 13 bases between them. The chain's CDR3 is CASSGIGGVYNEQFF. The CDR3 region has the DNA TGTGCCAGCAGTGGGATAGGGGGGGTCTACAATGAGCAGTTCTTC.

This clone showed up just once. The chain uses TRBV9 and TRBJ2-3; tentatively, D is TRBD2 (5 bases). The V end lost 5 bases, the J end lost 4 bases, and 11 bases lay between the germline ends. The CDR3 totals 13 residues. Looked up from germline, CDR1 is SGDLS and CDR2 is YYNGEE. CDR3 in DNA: TGTGCCAGCAGTCCGAGGGCGGCAGATACGCAGTATTTT. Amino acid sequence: CASSPRAADTQYF.

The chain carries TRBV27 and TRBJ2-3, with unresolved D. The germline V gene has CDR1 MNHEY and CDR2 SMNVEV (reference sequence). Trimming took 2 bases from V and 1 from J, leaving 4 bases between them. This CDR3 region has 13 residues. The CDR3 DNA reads TGTGCCAGCAGTTTAAGAGGCACAGATACGCAGTATTTT. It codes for CASSLRGTDTQYF.

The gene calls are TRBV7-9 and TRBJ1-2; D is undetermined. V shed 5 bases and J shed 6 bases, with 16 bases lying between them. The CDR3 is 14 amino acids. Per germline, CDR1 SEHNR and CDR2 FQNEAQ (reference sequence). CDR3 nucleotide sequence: TGTGCCAGCAGCCCTATACCACCATCCAATGGCTACACCTTC. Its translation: CASSPIPPSNGYTF. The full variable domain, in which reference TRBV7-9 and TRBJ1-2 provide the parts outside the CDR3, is DTGVSQNPRHKITKRGQNVTFRCDPISEHNRLYWYRQTLGQGPEFLTYFQNEAQLEKSRLLSDRFSAERPKGSFSTLEIQRTEQGDSAMYLCASSPIPPSNGYTFGSGTRLTVV.

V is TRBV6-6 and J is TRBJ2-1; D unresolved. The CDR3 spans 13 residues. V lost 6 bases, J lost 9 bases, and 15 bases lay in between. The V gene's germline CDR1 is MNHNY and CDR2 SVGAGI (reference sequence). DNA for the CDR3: TGTGCCAGCAGCCCACCGGGTACGGGTGAGCAGTTCTTC. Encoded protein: CASSPPGTGEQFF.

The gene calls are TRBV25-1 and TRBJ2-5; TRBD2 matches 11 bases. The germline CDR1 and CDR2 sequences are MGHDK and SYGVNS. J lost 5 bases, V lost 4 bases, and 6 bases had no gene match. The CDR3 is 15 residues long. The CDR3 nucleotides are TGTGCCAGCAGTGCGACTAGCGGGGTATTTGAGACCCAGTACTTC. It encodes CASSATSGVFETQYF.

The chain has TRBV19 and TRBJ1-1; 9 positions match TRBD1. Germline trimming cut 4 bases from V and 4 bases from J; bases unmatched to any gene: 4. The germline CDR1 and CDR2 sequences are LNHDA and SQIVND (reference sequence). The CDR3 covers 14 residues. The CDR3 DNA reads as TGTGCCAGTAGTACTAGGGACAGGGTCACTGAAGCTTTCTTT. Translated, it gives CASSTRDRVTEAFF.

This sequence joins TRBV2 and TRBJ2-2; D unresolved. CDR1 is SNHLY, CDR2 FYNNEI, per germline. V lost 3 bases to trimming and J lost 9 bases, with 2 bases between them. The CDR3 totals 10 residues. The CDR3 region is CASSERELFF. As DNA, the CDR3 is TGTGCCAGCAGTGAGAGGGAGCTGTTTTTT.

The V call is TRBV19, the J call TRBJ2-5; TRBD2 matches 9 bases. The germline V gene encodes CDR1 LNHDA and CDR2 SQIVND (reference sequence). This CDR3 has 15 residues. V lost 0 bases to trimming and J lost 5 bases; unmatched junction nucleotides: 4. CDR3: CASSIDSGRGETQYF. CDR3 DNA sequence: TGTGCCAGTAGTATAGATAGCGGGAGAGGGGAGACCCAGTACTTC.

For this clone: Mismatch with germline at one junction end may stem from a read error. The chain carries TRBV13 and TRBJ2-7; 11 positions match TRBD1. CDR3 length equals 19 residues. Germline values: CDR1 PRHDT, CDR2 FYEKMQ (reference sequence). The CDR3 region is CASSLGTGGIDRRRNEQYF. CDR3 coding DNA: TGTGCCAGCAGCCTAGGGACAGGGGGAATCGACCGGCGGAGGAACGAGCAGTACTTC.